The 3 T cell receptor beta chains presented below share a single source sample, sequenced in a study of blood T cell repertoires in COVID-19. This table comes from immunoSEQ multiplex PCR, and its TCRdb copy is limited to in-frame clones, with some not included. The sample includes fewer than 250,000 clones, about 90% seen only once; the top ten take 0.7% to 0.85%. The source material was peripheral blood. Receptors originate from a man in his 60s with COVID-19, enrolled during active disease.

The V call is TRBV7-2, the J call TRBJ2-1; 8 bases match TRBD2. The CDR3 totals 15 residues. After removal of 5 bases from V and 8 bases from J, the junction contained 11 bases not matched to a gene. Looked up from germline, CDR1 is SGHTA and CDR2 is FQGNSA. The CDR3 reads CASSQPLAGVHEQFF. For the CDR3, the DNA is TGTGCCAGCAGCCAACCCCTAGCGGGTGTACATGAGCAGTTCTTC.

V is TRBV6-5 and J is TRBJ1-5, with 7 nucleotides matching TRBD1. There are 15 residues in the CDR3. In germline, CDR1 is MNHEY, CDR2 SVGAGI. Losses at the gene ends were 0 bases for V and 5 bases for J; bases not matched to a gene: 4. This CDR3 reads CASSYSRDSYQPQHF. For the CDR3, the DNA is TGTGCCAGCAGTTACTCCCGGGACAGTTATCAGCCCCAGCATTTT.

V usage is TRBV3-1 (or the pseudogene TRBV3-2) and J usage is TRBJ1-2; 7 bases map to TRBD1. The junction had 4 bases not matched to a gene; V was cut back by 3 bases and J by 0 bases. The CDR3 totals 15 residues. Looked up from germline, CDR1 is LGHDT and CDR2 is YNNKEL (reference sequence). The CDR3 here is CASSHRQGANYGYTF. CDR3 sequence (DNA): TGTGCCAGCAGCCATCGGCAGGGGGCTAACTATGGCTACACCTTC.